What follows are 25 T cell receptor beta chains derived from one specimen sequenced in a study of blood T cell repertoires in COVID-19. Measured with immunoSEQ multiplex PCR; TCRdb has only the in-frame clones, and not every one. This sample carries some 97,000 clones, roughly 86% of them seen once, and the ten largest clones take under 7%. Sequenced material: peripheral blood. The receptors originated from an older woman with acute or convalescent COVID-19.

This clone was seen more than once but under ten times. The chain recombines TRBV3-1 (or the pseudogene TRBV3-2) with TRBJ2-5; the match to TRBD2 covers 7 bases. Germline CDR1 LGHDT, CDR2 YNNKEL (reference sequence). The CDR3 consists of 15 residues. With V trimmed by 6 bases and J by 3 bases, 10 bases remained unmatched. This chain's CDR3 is CASRKTGTTKETQYF. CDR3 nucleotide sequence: TGTGCCAGCAGGAAGACTGGGACTACCAAAGAGACCCAGTACTTC.

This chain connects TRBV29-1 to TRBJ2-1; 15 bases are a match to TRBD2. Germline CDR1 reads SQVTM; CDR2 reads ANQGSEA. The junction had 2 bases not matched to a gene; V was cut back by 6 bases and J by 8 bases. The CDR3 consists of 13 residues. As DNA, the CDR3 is TGCAGCGTAGGACTAGCGGGAGGGTATGAGCAGTTCTTC. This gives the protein CSVGLAGGYEQFF.

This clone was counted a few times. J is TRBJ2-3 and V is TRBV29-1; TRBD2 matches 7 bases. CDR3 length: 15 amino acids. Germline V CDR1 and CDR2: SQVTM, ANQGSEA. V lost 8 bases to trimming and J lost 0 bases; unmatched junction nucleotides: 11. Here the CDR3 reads CSFLGGRGSTDTQYF. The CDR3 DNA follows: TGCAGCTTTCTGGGGGGGAGGGGTAGCACAGATACGCAGTATTTT.

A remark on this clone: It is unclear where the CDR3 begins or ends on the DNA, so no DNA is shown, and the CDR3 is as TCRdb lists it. The CDR3 sequence: CASSKVGAGTDSYNEQFF. The chain employs TRBV21-1 and TRBJ2-1; the D call of TRBD1 is as the table states it, not checked on the DNA. TRBV21-1 counts as a pseudogene. The CDR3 is 18 residues long, ends included.

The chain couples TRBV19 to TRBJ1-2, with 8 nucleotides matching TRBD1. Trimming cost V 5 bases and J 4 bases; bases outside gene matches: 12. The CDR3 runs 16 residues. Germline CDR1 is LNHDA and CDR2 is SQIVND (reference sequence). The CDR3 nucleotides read TGTGCCAGTAGTTTCTCTACACAGGGGGTCGGCTATGGCTACACCTTC. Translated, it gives CASSFSTQGVGYGYTF.

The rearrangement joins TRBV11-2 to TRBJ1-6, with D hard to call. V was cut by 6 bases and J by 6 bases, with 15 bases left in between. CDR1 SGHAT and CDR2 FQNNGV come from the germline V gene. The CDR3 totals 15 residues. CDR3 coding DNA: TGTGCCAGCAGGGACCCGACCCGGGGTAATTCACCCCTCCACTTT. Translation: CASRDPTRGNSPLHF.

For the CDR3, the DNA is TGTGCCAGCAGCGATTCCCGGAGCTCGGCCCAGTACTTC. The encoded protein is CASSDSRSSAQYF. The rearrangement uses TRBV3-1 (or the pseudogene TRBV3-2) and TRBJ2-5; D is unclear. Germline values: CDR1 LGHDT, CDR2 YNNKEL (reference sequence). V was clipped by 5 bases and J by 9 bases, with 16 bases between them. The CDR3 has 13 amino acids.

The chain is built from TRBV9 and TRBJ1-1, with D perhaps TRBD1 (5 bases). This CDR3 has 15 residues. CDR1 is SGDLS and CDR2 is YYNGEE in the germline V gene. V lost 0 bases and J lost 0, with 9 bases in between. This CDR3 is CASSVEAGMNTEAFF. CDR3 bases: TGTGCCAGCAGCGTAGAAGCAGGGATGAACACTGAAGCTTTCTTT.

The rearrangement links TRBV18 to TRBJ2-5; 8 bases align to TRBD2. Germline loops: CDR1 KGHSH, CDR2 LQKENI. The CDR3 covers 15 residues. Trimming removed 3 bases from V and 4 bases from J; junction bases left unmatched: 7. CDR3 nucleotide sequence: TGTGCCAGCTCACCGGGACTAGGAGCTGGAGAGACCCAGTACTTC. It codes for CASSPGLGAGETQYF.

The CDR3 here is CASSLRETGELFF. The CDR3 DNA reads as TGCGCCAGCAGCTTGCGGGAGACCGGGGAGCTGTTTTTT. The chain recombines TRBV5-1 with TRBJ2-2, with D maybe TRBD2 (6 bases). CDR3 length: 13 residues. V dropped 1 base and J dropped 5 bases, with 6 bases sitting between them. Germline CDR1 reads SGHRS; CDR2 reads YFSETQ.

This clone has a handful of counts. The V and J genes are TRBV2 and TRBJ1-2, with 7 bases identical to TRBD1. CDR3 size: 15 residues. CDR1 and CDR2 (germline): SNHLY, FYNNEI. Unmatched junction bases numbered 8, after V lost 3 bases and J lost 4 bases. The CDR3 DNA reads TGTGCCAGCAGTGACTTCAGGGGACAGCTCTATGGCTACACCTTC. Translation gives CASSDFRGQLYGYTF.

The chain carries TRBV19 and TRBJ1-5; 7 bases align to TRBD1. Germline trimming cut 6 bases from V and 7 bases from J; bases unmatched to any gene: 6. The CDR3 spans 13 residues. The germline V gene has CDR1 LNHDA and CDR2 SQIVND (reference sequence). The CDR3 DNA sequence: TGTGCCAGTAGCCGAGACAGGGCCCAGCCCCAGCATTTT. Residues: CASSRDRAQPQHF.

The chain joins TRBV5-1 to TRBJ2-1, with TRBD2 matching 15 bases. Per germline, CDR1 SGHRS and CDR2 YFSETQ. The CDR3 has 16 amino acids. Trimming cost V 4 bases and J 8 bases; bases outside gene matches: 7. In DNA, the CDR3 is TGCGCCAGCAGCCCCTGGACTAGCGGGAGGGGACATGAGCAGTTCTTC. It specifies CASSPWTSGRGHEQFF.

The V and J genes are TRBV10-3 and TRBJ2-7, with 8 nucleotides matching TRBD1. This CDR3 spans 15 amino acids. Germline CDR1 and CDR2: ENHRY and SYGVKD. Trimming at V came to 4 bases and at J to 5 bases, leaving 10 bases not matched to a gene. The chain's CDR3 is CAISALTGGGNEQYF. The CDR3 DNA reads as TGTGCCATCAGTGCCCTCACAGGGGGTGGAAACGAGCAGTACTTC.

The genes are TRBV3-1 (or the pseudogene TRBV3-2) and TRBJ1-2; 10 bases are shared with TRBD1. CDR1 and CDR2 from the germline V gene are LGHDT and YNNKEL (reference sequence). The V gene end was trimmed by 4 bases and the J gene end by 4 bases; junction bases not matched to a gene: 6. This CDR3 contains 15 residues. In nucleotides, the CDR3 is TGTGCCAGCAGCCTGAGACAGGGGGCTGTCTATGGCTACACCTTC. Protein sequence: CASSLRQGAVYGYTF.

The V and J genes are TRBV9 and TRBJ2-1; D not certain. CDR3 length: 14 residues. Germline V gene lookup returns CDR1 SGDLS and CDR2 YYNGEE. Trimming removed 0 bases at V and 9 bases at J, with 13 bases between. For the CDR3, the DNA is TGTGCCAGCAGCGTAGCTATTGTAGATGGTGAGCAGTTCTTC. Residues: CASSVAIVDGEQFF. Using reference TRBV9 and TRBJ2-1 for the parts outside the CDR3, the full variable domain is DSGVTQTPKHLITATGQRVTLRCSPRSGDLSVYWYQQSLDQGLQFLIQYYNGEERAKGNILERFSAQQFPDLHSELNLSSLELGDSALYFCASSVAIVDGEQFFGPGTRLTVL.

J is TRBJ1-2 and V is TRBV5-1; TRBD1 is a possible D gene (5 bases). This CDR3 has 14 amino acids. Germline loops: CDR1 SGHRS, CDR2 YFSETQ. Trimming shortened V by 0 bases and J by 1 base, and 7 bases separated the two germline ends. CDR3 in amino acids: CASSLGRDNYGYTF. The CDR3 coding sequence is TGCGCCAGCAGCTTGGGCAGGGATAACTATGGCTACACCTTC.

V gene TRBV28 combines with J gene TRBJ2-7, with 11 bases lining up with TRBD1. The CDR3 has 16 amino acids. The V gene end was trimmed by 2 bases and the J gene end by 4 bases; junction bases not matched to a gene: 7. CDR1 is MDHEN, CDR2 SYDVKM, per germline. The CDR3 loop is CASSLGAGTGGYEQYF. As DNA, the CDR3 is TGTGCCAGCAGTTTAGGGGCCGGGACAGGGGGTTACGAGCAGTACTTC. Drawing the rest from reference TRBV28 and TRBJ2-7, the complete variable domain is DVKVTQSSRYLVKRTGEKVFLECVQDMDHENMFWYRQDPGLGLRLIYFSYDVKMKEKGDIPEGYSVSREKKERFSLILESASTNQTSMYLCASSLGAGTGGYEQYFGPGTRLTVT.

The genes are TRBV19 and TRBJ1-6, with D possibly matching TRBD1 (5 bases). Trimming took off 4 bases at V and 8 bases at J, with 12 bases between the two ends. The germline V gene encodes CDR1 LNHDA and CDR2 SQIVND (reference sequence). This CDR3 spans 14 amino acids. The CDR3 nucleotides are TGTGCCAGTAGTACGGACCTAGGGGATTCACCCCTCCACTTT. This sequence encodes CASSTDLGDSPLHF.

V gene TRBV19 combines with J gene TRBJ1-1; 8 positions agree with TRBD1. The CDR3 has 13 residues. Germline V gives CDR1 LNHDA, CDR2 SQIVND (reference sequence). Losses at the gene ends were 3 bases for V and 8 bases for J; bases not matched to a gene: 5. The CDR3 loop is CASSMPGGAEAFF. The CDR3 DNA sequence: TGTGCCAGTAGTATGCCAGGGGGCGCAGAAGCTTTCTTT.

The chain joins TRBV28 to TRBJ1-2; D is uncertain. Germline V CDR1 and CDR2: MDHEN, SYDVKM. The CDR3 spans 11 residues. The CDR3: CVLEGNYGYTF. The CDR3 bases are TGTGTCTTGGAGGGTAACTATGGCTACACCTTC.

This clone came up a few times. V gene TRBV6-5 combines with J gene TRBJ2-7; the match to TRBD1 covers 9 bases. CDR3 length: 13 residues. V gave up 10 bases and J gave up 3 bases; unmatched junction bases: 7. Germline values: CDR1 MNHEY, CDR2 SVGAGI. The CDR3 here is CATRQGGYYEQYF. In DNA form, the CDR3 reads TGTGCCACCCGACAGGGGGGATACTACGAGCAGTACTTC.

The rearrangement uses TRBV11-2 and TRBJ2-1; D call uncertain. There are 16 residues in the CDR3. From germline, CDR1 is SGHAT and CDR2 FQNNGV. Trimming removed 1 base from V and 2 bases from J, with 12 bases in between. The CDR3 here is CASSLVLLTAYNEQFF. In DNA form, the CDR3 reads TGTGCCAGCAGCTTAGTACTCCTAACAGCCTACAATGAGCAGTTCTTC. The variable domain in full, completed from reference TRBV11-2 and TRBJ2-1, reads EAGVAQSPRYKIIEKRQSVAFWCNPISGHATLYWYQQILGQGPKLLIQFQNNGVVDDSQLPKDRFSAERLKGVDSTLKIQPAKLEDSAVYLCASSLVLLTAYNEQFFGPGTRLTVL.

This CDR3 is CASSKRGASGSTDTQYF. The CDR3 DNA reads as TGTGCCAGCAGCAAAAGGGGGGCTAGCGGGAGCACAGATACGCAGTATTTT. The chain couples TRBV21-1 to TRBJ2-3; the table assigns TRBD2, which was not confirmed against the DNA. TRBV21-1 is tagged as a pseudogene. This CDR3 has 17 residues.

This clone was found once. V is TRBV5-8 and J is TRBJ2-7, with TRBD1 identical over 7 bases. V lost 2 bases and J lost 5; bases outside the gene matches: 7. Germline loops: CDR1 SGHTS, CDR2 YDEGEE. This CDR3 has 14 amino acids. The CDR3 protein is CASSLGDRVDEQYF. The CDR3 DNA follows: TGTGCCAGCAGCTTAGGAGACAGGGTCGACGAGCAGTACTTC.